These T cell receptor beta chains were read from a single sample in a study of cytotoxic CD8 clonotypes in ibrutinib-treated CLL. Data came from immunoSEQ multiplex PCR; TCRdb stores just in-frame clones and leaves some out. This table has over 130,000 clones, around 81% appearing once. The sequencing used PBMCs, collected after 36 months of ibrutinib treatment. The receptors come from a human donor with chronic lymphocytic leukemia. Both conserved end residues are part of each CDR3. The D gene is left open where the match is weak. Clone sizes are given selectively: once, few, many, or a class where the clone is expanded.

D	size	V	J	DNA	CDR3
TRBD1	-	TRBV10-1	TRBJ2-3	TGCGCCAGCAGTCAGAGCTCCGGGACAGGGTTTTTAGATACGCAGTATTTT	CASSQSSGTGFLDTQYF
-	-	TRBV4-1	TRBJ2-1	TGCGCCAGCAGCCAAGATTGGACTGAGCAGTTCTTC	CASSQDWTEQFF
TRBD1	-	TRBV27	TRBJ2-5	TGTGCCAGCAGTACTCTTCTTGACAGGGCAGAGACCCAGTACTTC	CASSTLLDRAETQYF
TRBD1	-	TRBV11-2	TRBJ2-7	TGTGCCAGCAGCTTAACGTTTGGACAGGGTGCCAACGAGCAGTACTTC	CASSLTFGQGANEQYF
-	-	TRBV4-1	TRBJ1-5	TGCGCCAGCAGCCAGGGGGGCGTCGTTAGCAATCAGCCCCAGCATTTT	CASSQGGVVSNQPQHF
-	-	TRBV5-1	TRBJ1-1	TGCGCCAGCAGCTTTTCTGGGGCGGATGGGGCTTTCTTT	CASSFSGADGAFF
TRBD1	-	TRBV18	TRBJ1-5	TGTGCCAGCTCAAGGGGACAGGGGAGCAATCAGCCCCAGCATTTT	CASSRGQGSNQPQHF
-	-	TRBV7-3	TRBJ1-2	TGTGCCAGCAGCCCACAGGGAGCAGATGGCTACACCTTC	CASSPQGADGYTF
-	-	TRBV5-4	TRBJ1-4	TGTGCCAGCAGCTTGCAGGGAGTTGAAAAACTGTTTTTT	CASSLQGVEKLFF
-	-	TRBV11-3	TRBJ2-3	TGTGCCAGCAGCTTAAACAGGCTCACAGATACGCAGTATTTT	CASSLNRLTDTQYF
-	-	TRBV6-1	TRBJ1-1	TGTGCCAGCCTCACCGGGACTCGAAGGGGAGCTTTCTTT	CASLTGTRRGAFF
TRBD1	-	TRBV11-2	TRBJ1-2	TGTGCCAGCAGCACTAGAAGGGACAGTTTAAACTATGGCTACACCTTC	CASSTRRDSLNYGYTF
-	-	TRBV21-1	TRBJ2-7	TGTGCCAGCAGCAAACCGGACGAGCAGTACTTC	CASSKPDEQYF
-	-	TRBV7-9	TRBJ2-3	TGTGCCAGCGGAGAGAGCACAGATACGCAGTATTTT	CASGESTDTQYF
TRBD2	-	TRBV7-9	TRBJ2-5	TGTGCCAGCAGCTTAGGTCTCGCTGCGGGAGGGCCTTTCGAGGAGACCCAGTACTTC	CASSLGLAAGGPFEETQYF
TRBD2	-	TRBV27	TRBJ2-3	TGTGCCAGCAGTTTATATGGGGGACTAGCGGAGACCACAAACACAGATACGCAGTATTTT	CASSLYGGLAETTNTDTQYF
TRBD1	-	TRBV18	TRBJ1-1	TGTGCCAGCTCACCCTCCGGGACAGGGTCGGTCACTGAAGCTTTCTTT	CASSPSGTGSVTEAFF
TRBD1	-	TRBV6-1	TRBJ2-7	TGTGCCAGCAGTGAATCCGGGACAGAAGCCTACGAGCAGTACTTC	CASSESGTEAYEQYF
-	-	TRBV7-2	TRBJ2-1	TGTGCCAGCAGCTTAGTGCCGAGAGGTGAGCAGTTCTTC	CASSLVPRGEQFF
-	few	TRBV18	TRBJ2-7	TGTGCCAGCTCACCCCCGGTCGGGGTTGACGAGCAGTACTTC	CASSPPVGVDEQYF
-	-	TRBV29-1	TRBJ2-7	TGCAGCGCCCTCCGCACATCCTCCTACGAGCAGTACTTC	CSALRTSSYEQYF
TRBD1	-	TRBV5-1	TRBJ1-3	TGCGCCAGCACTGAGACAGGGGATGGAAACACCATATATTTT	CASTETGDGNTIYF
TRBD1	-	TRBV28	TRBJ1-2	TGTGCCAGCAGTTTTAGGCCAGGGGGCAGCTATGGCTACACCTTC	CASSFRPGGSYGYTF
-	-	TRBV5-4	TRBJ2-1	TGTGCCAGCAGCGCCGCTCTCAGGGAGCAGTTCTTC	CASSAALREQFF
TRBD1	-	TRBV6-6	TRBJ1-5	TGTGCCAGCAGTTACGACAGGGTTGATCAGCCCCAGCATTTT	CASSYDRVDQPQHF
-	-	TRBV19	TRBJ2-3	TGTGCCAGTAGTATCGGTCTACCAGGGCGTACAGATACGCAGTATTTT	CASSIGLPGRTDTQYF
-	once	TRBV5-1	TRBJ1-1	TGCGCCAGCAGCCCTCGCAGCCCCGACACTGAAGCTTTCTTT	CASSPRSPDTEAFF
TRBD2	once	TRBV6-5	TRBJ2-1	TGTGCCAGCAGTAAGGGACTAGCGGGAGCCAATGAGCAGTTCTTC	CASSKGLAGANEQFF
-	-	TRBV9	TRBJ2-2	TGTGCCAGCAGCGTAGGGGGAGTCTCAGAGCTGTTTTTT	CASSVGGVSELFF
TRBD2	-	TRBV19	TRBJ2-5	TGTGCCAGTAGTATCGGCGCGGGGGATTACCAAGAGACCCAGTACTTC	CASSIGAGDYQETQYF
-	-	TRBV5-1	TRBJ2-6	TGCGCCAGCAGCGGGGACGTACACTCTGGGGCCAACGTCCTGACTTTC	CASSGDVHSGANVLTF
-	once	TRBV30	TRBJ2-3	TGTGCCTGGAGTGTAACTTGGGCTGCTAGCACAGATACGCAGTATTTT	CAWSVTWAASTDTQYF
-	-	TRBV2	TRBJ2-2	TGTGCCAGCACGCTTGCCAAATGGGGCGGGGAGCTGTTTTTT	CASTLAKWGGELFF
-	-	TRBV2	TRBJ1-1	TGTGCCAGCAATACCCGGCTGGGCGCTGAAGCTTTCTTT	CASNTRLGAEAFF
TRBD1	once	TRBV6-5	TRBJ1-2	TGTGCCAGCAGTCCACAGGGGAACCATAACTATGGCTACACCTTC	CASSPQGNHNYGYTF
-	once	TRBV5-1	TRBJ2-6	TGCGCCAGCAGCTTGGAGGGAACCTCTGGGGCCAACGTCCTGACTTTC	CASSLEGTSGANVLTF
-	-	TRBV28	TRBJ1-2	TGTGCCAGCAACCATTTGTTCAGGGCCACCTATGGCTACACCTTC	CASNHLFRATYGYTF
-	-	TRBV7-6	TRBJ2-5	TGTGCCAGCAGCCCCATCCGGGTCCGGGAGACCCAGTACTTC	CASSPIRVRETQYF
-	-	TRBV9	TRBJ2-1	TGTGCCAGCAGCCCCCGAGAGAAGGGGTACAATGAGCAGTTCTTC	CASSPREKGYNEQFF
TRBD1	-	TRBV2	TRBJ1-2	TGTGCCAGCAGTGATCAGGGGGTTCTTGGCTACACCTTC	CASSDQGVLGYTF
-	once	TRBV6-5	TRBJ1-1	TGTGCCAGCTGTATGGGCGGGGACGCCGAAGCTTTCTTT	CASCMGGDAEAFF
-	-	TRBV4-1	TRBJ2-3	TGCGCCAGCAGCCAAGAAGGCGAGCGGAGGTCCACAGATACGCAGTATTTT	CASSQEGERRSTDTQYF
-	few	TRBV6-6	TRBJ1-3	TGTGCCATAGCGGGTCAACTCTCTGGAAACACCATATATTTT	CAIAGQLSGNTIYF
-	-	TRBV11-2	TRBJ2-3	TGTGCCAGCAGCCTCCCTTTCACGGGGGCAGATACGCAGTATTTT	CASSLPFTGADTQYF
TRBD2	-	TRBV6-5	TRBJ2-1	TGTGCCAGCAGTGGCGGGGGACGGAGTGAGCAGTTCTTC	CASSGGGRSEQFF
-	-	TRBV10-2	TRBJ2-7	TGCGCCAGCAGTTTCGGAAATCCCTACGAGCAGTACTTC	CASSFGNPYEQYF
-	-	TRBV18	TRBJ1-2	TGTGCCAGCTCACCCGCAGAAGCCTCTAACTATGGCTACACCTTC	CASSPAEASNYGYTF
-	few	TRBV4-2	TRBJ2-2	TGTGCCAGCAGCCAAGTCGTAGTTGGGCCGGGCCCCGGGGAGCTGTTTTTT	CASSQVVVGPGPGELFF
-	few	TRBV19	TRBJ1-5	TGTGCCAGTAGTCTGGAACACATTAATCAGCCCCAGCATTTT	CASSLEHINQPQHF
-	-	TRBV6-5	TRBJ1-2	TGTGCCAGCAGTCCGACAGGAGGGGAGGGCTACACCTTC	CASSPTGGEGYTF
TRBD1	-	TRBV18	TRBJ2-7	TGTGCCAGCTCACCAGGGACAGTAGGTGAGCAGTACTTC	CASSPGTVGEQYF
TRBD2	-	TRBV2	TRBJ2-7	TGTGCCAGCAGTGTACTAGCGGGAACCTACGAGCAGTACTTC	CASSVLAGTYEQYF